The 5 T cell receptor beta chains in this list originate from one sample, sequenced in a study of shared clonotypes between healthy human individuals. Using immunoSEQ multiplex PCR, the repertoire was profiled, and TCRdb retains in-frame clones only, with some absent. The sample has 2 million to 2.5 million clones, 90% to 95% seen once. Sequenced sample: naive CD4+ T cells from PBMCs. Stated subset: CD45RA+ positively selected. The receptors stem from a man aged 18-30 years in good health. Some clones in this sample may be carry-over from other donors' samples.

This sequence joins TRBV5-1 and TRBJ1-2, with TRBD1 as a possible D gene (6 bases). Trimming pared 0 bases from V and 4 bases from J, leaving 16 bases between. The CDR3 sequence is 16 residues long. In germline, CDR1 is SGHRS, CDR2 YFSETQ. The CDR3 protein is CASSLAEAGVPYGYTF. The CDR3 region has the DNA TGCGCCAGCAGCTTGGCCGAGGCAGGGGTCCCCTATGGCTACACCTTC.

The J gene is TRBJ2-5, the V gene TRBV15, with D perhaps matching TRBD2 (5 bases). Germline lookup yields CDR1 LNHNV and CDR2 YYDKDF (reference sequence). This CDR3 comprises 13 residues. Trimming left V 0 bases short and J 3 bases short, with 5 bases between. CDR3 region: CATSRDGEETQYF. The CDR3, as DNA: TGTGCCACCAGCAGAGACGGGGAAGAGACCCAGTACTTC. The full variable domain, its missing parts supplied by reference TRBV15 and TRBJ2-5, is DAMVIQNPRYQVTQFGKPVTLSCSQTLNHNVMYWYQQKSSQAPKLLFHYYDKDFNNEADTPDNFQSRRPNTSFCFLDIRSPGLGDTAMYLCATSRDGEETQYFGPGTRLLVL.

V gene TRBV5-1 combines with J gene TRBJ2-4, with TRBD1 matching 7 bases. CDR1 and CDR2 from the germline V gene are SGHRS and YFSETQ. The CDR3 contains 14 residues. V was clipped by 3 bases and J by 1 base; unmatched bases: 1. The DNA of the CDR3 is TGCGCCAGCAGCTCACAGGGGGCCAAAAACATTCAGTACTTC. This codes for CASSSQGAKNIQYF.

The chain uses TRBV7-2 and TRBJ1-3; no clear D gene. The CDR3 contains 13 residues. Germline assignment: CDR1 SGHTA and CDR2 FQGNSA. Trimming shortened V by 1 base and J by 9 bases, and 10 bases separated the two germline ends. CDR3 amino acids: CASSLDPGSTIYF. The DNA of the CDR3 is TGTGCCAGCAGCTTAGACCCGGGGAGCACCATATATTTT.

The genes are TRBV5-4 and TRBJ2-3; D ambiguous. This CDR3 has 14 residues. Germline V gene lookup returns CDR1 SGHNT and CDR2 YYREEE (reference sequence). Trimming cost V 3 bases and J 0 bases, with 8 bases left between them. CDR3 nucleotide sequence: TGTGCCAGCAGCTCAATGGGGAGCACAGATACGCAGTATTTT. This encodes CASSSMGSTDTQYF.